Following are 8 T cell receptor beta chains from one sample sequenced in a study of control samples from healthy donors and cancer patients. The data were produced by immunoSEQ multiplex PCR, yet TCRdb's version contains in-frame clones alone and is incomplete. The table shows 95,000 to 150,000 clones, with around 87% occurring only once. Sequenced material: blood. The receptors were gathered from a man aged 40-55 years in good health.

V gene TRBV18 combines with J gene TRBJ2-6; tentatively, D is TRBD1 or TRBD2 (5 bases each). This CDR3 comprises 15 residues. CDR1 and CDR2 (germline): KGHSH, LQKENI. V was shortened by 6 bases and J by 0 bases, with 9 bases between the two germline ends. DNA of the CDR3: TGTGCCAGCTCGGGGACGGCCTCTGGGGCCAACGTCCTGACTTTC. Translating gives CASSGTASGANVLTF.

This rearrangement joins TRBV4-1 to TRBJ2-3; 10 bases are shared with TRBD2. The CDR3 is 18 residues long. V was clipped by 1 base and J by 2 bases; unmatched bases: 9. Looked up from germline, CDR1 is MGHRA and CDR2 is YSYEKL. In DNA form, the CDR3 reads TGCGCCAGCAGCCAAGGGAAGCGGGGGGGCCAGGTCACAGATACGCAGTATTTT. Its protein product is CASSQGKRGGQVTDTQYF.

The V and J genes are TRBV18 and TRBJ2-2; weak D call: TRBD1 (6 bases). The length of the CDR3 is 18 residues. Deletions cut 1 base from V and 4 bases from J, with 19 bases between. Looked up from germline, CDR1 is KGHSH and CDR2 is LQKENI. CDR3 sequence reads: CASSPRDTGGVGTGELFF. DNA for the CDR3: TGTGCCAGCTCACCACGGGACACAGGAGGAGTCGGCACCGGGGAGCTGTTTTTT.

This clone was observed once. The CDR3 here is CASSLATTSSEEQFF. The CDR3 bases are TGTGCCAGCAGCTTAGCTACTACTAGCTCAGAAGAGCAGTTCTTC. The J gene is TRBJ2-1, the V gene TRBV7-2, with D perhaps TRBD2 (6 bases). The CDR3 sequence is 15 residues long. Trimming stripped 0 bases from V and 10 bases from J, with 16 bases between. Germline values: CDR1 SGHTA, CDR2 FQGNSA.

As DNA, the CDR3 is TGTGCCAGCAGCCCTGGGACGCCCGATACGCAGTATTTT. This gives the protein CASSPGTPDTQYF. The V and J genes are TRBV7-9 and TRBJ2-3; the D gene could be TRBD1 or TRBD2 (5 bases each). The CDR3 runs 13 residues. Germline V CDR1 and CDR2: SEHNR, FQNEAQ (reference sequence). The germline V and J ends were trimmed by 5 bases and 6 bases, with 12 bases remaining between them.

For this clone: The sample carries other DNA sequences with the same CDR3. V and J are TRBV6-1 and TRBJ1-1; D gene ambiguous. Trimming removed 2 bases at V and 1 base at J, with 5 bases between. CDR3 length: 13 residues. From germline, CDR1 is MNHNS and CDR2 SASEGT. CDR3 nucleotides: TGTGCCAGCAGTGAAAGAGGGAACACTGAAGCTTTCTTT. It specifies CASSERGNTEAFF.

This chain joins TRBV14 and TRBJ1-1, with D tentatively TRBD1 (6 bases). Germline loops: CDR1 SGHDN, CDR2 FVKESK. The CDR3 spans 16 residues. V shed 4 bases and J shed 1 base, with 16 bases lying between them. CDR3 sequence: CASSLRRGGRNTEAFF. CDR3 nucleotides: TGTGCCAGCAGCCTGAGACGCGGGGGGCGGAACACTGAAGCTTTCTTT. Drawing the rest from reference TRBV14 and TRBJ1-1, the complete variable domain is EAGVTQFPSHSVIEKGQTVTLRCDPISGHDNLYWYRRVMGKEIKFLLHFVKESKQDESGMPNNRFLAERTGGTYSTLKVQPAELEDSGVYFCASSLRRGGRNTEAFFGQGTRLTVV.

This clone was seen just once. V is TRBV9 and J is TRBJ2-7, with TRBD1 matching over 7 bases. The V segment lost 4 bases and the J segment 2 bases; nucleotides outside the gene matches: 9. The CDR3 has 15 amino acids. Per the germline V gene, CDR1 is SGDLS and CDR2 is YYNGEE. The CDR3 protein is CASSTHGQVTYEQYF. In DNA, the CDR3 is TGTGCCAGCAGCACCCATGGACAGGTTACCTACGAGCAGTACTTC.